The 14 T cell receptor beta chains reported below all come from one sample, sequenced in a study of blood T cell repertoires in COVID-19. Method: immunoSEQ multiplex PCR; TCRdb's copy keeps in-frame clones and lacks some. Of tens of thousands of clones listed, 90% are singletons. Sequencing used peripheral blood. These receptors were collected from a woman older than 75 with acute or convalescent COVID-19.

V and J are TRBV7-9 and TRBJ2-2; 9 nucleotides match TRBD1. This CDR3 region has 16 residues. Germline CDR1 SEHNR, CDR2 FQNEAQ (reference sequence). V shed 0 bases and J 4 bases; nucleotides not matched to a gene: 3. The CDR3 loop reads CASSLAGTGSTGELFF. The CDR3 DNA is TGTGCCAGCAGCTTAGCCGGGACAGGGAGCACCGGGGAGCTGTTTTTT.

The chain recombines TRBV2 with TRBJ1-4; TRBD1 is a possible D gene (6 bases). Germline V lookup: CDR1 SNHLY, CDR2 FYNNEI. The CDR3 is 14 residues long. V lost 6 bases and J lost 5, with 13 bases in between. The CDR3 protein is CASRGQLLNEKLFF. Written as DNA, the CDR3 is TGTGCCAGCAGAGGACAGTTACTAAATGAAAAACTGTTTTTT. Supplemented by reference TRBV2 and TRBJ1-4, the full variable domain reads EPEVTQTPSHQVTQMGQEVILRCVPISNHLYFYWYRQILGQKVEFLVSFYNNEISEKSEIFDDQFSVERPDGSNFTLKIRSTKLEDSAMYFCASRGQLLNEKLFFGSGTQLSVL.

This chain links TRBV4-2 with TRBJ1-5, with TRBD1 identical over 9 bases. The V gene end was trimmed by 0 bases and the J gene end by 4 bases; junction bases not matched to a gene: 1. The CDR3 runs 15 residues. Looked up from germline, CDR1 is LGHNA and CDR2 is YNFKEQ. CDR3 in amino acids: CASSQEGTGNQPQHF. The CDR3 region has the DNA TGTGCCAGCAGCCAAGAAGGGACAGGGAATCAGCCCCAGCATTTT.

The chain carries TRBV5-4 and TRBJ1-1; D is uncertain. This CDR3 spans 14 amino acids. Trimming removed 4 bases from V and 1 base from J, with 11 bases in between. Germline lookup yields CDR1 SGHNT and CDR2 YYREEE (reference sequence). CDR3 bases: TGTGCCAGCAGCAGCAAATACTCGAACACTGAAGCTTTCTTT. Amino acids: CASSSKYSNTEAFF.

V gene TRBV5-1 combines with J gene TRBJ1-2; D is undetermined. Trimming removed 0 bases from V and 6 bases from J, with 9 bases in between. Per germline, CDR1 SGHRS and CDR2 YFSETQ. This CDR3 has 13 residues. The CDR3 DNA reads as TGCGCCAGCAGCTTGGGGTCAGGTGATGGCTACACCTTC. As protein: CASSLGSGDGYTF.

CDR3 DNA sequence: TGTGCCAGCAGTGCAACTTCGGGAGGGGGCGAGCAGTACTTC. It encodes CASSATSGGGEQYF. This rearrangement joins TRBV2 to TRBJ2-7, with 8 nucleotides matching TRBD2. CDR1 and CDR2 from the germline V gene are SNHLY and FYNNEI. This CDR3 has 14 residues. The V gene end was trimmed by 4 bases and the J gene end by 6 bases; junction bases not matched to a gene: 8.

The J gene is TRBJ2-5, the V gene TRBV6-5; D call uncertain. V gave up 6 bases and J gave up 5 bases, with 16 bases separating them. The CDR3 consists of 14 residues. The germline CDR1 and CDR2 sequences are MNHEY and SVGAGI. The CDR3 bases are TGTGCCAGCAGGAAGCCAAACAGAGCTGAGACCCAGTACTTC. It encodes CASRKPNRAETQYF.

The gene calls are TRBV24-1 and TRBJ2-7; possibly TRBD1 for D (5 bases). V gave up 9 bases and J gave up 0 bases, with 11 bases separating them. Germline V lookup: CDR1 KGHDR, CDR2 SFDVKD. CDR3 length: 13 amino acids. For the CDR3, the DNA is TGTGCCACCGAAGACAGCCTCTCCTACGAGCAGTACTTC. This translates into CATEDSLSYEQYF.

The chain employs TRBV6-4 and TRBJ1-2; D possibly corresponds to TRBD1 (5 bases). This CDR3 spans 13 amino acids. V was shortened by 3 bases and J by 4 bases, with 9 bases between the two germline ends. Germline CDR1 is MRHNA and CDR2 is SNTAGT. CDR3 DNA sequence: TGTGCCAGCAGTGAGGGGCCCGCCTATGGCTACACCTTC. This codes for CASSEGPAYGYTF.

V is TRBV19 and J is TRBJ1-6; 9 nucleotides agree with TRBD1. The length of the CDR3 is 14 residues. V lost 7 bases to trimming and J lost 7 bases; unmatched junction nucleotides: 5. Germline V gene sequence: CDR1 LNHDA, CDR2 SQIVND (reference sequence). CDR3 DNA: TGTGCCAGTACCACGGGGACAGGGAATTCACCCCTCCACTTT. Translated, it gives CASTTGTGNSPLHF.

V is TRBV2 and J is TRBJ1-1; a weak D match, TRBD1 (6 bases). The V end lost 2 bases, the J end lost 4 bases, and 14 bases lay between the germline ends. The CDR3 extends over 15 amino acids. Germline V gives CDR1 SNHLY, CDR2 FYNNEI. CDR3: CASSETPDRPTEAFF. CDR3 DNA: TGTGCCAGCAGTGAAACCCCTGACAGGCCCACTGAAGCTTTCTTT.

This chain links TRBV10-3 with TRBJ1-2; no firm D call. The CDR3 runs to 12 residues. With 6 bases removed from V and 8 bases from J, the gap between germline ends came to 13 bases. The V gene's germline CDR1 is ENHRY and CDR2 SYGVKD. CDR3 residues: CAISPRMEGYTF. The CDR3 coding sequence is TGTGCCATCAGCCCGAGGATGGAGGGCTACACCTTC.

V gene TRBV4-1 combines with J gene TRBJ2-2, with D hard to call. Between the trimmed V and J ends, which lost 3 bases and 6 bases, there was a span of 8 bases. Looked up from germline, CDR1 is MGHRA and CDR2 is YSYEKL. There are 13 residues in the CDR3. The CDR3 coding sequence is TGCGCCAGCAGCCACCGTCCGGCCGGGGAGCTGTTTTTT. Encoded protein: CASSHRPAGELFF.

V is TRBV2 and J is TRBJ2-5, with 9 bases that match TRBD2. The CDR3 length is 14 residues. V shed 7 bases and J 5 bases; nucleotides not matched to a gene: 8. Germline lookup yields CDR1 SNHLY and CDR2 FYNNEI. This CDR3 is CASTSSGGKETQYF. The CDR3 DNA is TGTGCCAGCACTAGTAGCGGGGGAAAGGAGACCCAGTACTTC.